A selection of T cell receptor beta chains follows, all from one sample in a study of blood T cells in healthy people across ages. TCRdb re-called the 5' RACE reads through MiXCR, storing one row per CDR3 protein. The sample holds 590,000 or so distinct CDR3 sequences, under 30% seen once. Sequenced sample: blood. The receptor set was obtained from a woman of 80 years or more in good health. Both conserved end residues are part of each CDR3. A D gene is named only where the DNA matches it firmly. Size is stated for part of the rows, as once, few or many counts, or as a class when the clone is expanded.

CDR3 protein: CASSGQGYGYTF
CDR3 DNA: TGTGCCAGCAGTGGACAGGGTTATGGCTACACCTTC
J gene: TRBJ1-2
clone size: many
D gene: TRBD1
V gene: TRBV28

CDR3 protein: CASSEIGYEQYF
CDR3 DNA: TGTGCCAGCAGTGAAATCGGCTACGAGCAGTACTTC
J gene: TRBJ2-7
clone size: many
D gene: NA
V gene: TRBV6-1

CDR3 protein: CASSLSRGDEQYF
CDR3 DNA: TGTGCCAGCAGCTTATCGAGAGGGGACGAGCAGTACTTC
J gene: TRBJ2-7
clone size: many
D gene: NA
V gene: TRBV7-6

CDR3 protein: CASSLILSGSLDEQFF
CDR3 DNA: TGTGCCAGCAGCCTAATACTCAGCGGGAGTTTGGATGAGCAGTTCTTC
J gene: TRBJ2-1
clone size: NA
D gene: TRBD2
V gene: TRBV7-9

CDR3 protein: CASKTGGTGYEQYF
CDR3 DNA: TGTGCCAGCAAGACAGGGGGTACAGGCTACGAGCAGTACTTC
J gene: TRBJ2-7
clone size: many
D gene: TRBD1
V gene: TRBV6-6

CDR3 protein: CASGLGQGATNYGYTF
CDR3 DNA: TGTGCCAGCGGACTTGGACAGGGGGCTACTAACTATGGCTACACCTTC
J gene: TRBJ1-2
clone size: NA
D gene: TRBD1
V gene: TRBV11-2

CDR3 protein: CASSEEGLQGSNQPQHF
CDR3 DNA: TGTGCCAGCAGTGAAGAAGGGCTGCAGGGGAGCAATCAGCCCCAGCATTTT
J gene: TRBJ1-5
clone size: NA
D gene: NA
V gene: TRBV2

CDR3 protein: CASSVESGGDADTQYF
CDR3 DNA: TGTGCCAGCAGCGTAGAAAGCGGGGGAGACGCAGATACGCAGTATTTT
J gene: TRBJ2-3
clone size: few
D gene: TRBD2
V gene: TRBV9

CDR3 protein: CSASTPRPGGTDTQYF
CDR3 DNA: TGCAGTGCTAGCACCCCTCGCCCGGGCGGTACAGATACGCAGTATTTT
J gene: TRBJ2-3
clone size: many
D gene: NA
V gene: TRBV20-1

CDR3 protein: CRASRGADTEAFF
CDR3 DNA: TGCAGGGCCTCAAGGGGTGCGGACACTGAAGCTTTCTTT
J gene: TRBJ1-1
clone size: NA
D gene: NA
V gene: TRBV20-1